The clone carrying this T cell receptor beta chain appeared a single time. The antigen is undetermined. This sample stems from a study of T cell responses to AZD1222 COVID-19 vaccine. Profiling relied on immunoSEQ multiplex PCR, and the TCRdb table lists in-frame clones only, not all of them. The sample contains 100,000 to 150,000 clones, roughly 90% of which appear only once. Germline V lookup: CDR1 MDHEN, CDR2 SYDVKM. V was pared by 2 bases and J by 3 bases, with 5 bases between. This CDR3 is built from 12 residues. Findings of the study overall: With dominance at 160-218 and 743-854, vaccine-associated CD4 TCRs spanned spike. Spike-specific TCR breadth and depth were elevated following two AZD1222 doses.

This TCR came from an adult in good health. The sequenced sample was peripheral blood, obtained on day 0 of AZD1222 vaccination. J is TRBJ2-7 and V is TRBV28; D ambiguous. The CDR3 reads CASSLTDYEQYF. The CDR3 bases are TGTGCCAGCAGTTTAACTGACTACGAGCAGTACTTC. Variable domain in full (rest from reference TRBV28 and TRBJ2-7): DVKVTQSSRYLVKRTGEKVFLECVQDMDHENMFWYRQDPGLGLRLIYFSYDVKMKEKGDIPEGYSVSREKKERFSLILESASTNQTSMYLCASSLTDYEQYFGPGTRLTVT.